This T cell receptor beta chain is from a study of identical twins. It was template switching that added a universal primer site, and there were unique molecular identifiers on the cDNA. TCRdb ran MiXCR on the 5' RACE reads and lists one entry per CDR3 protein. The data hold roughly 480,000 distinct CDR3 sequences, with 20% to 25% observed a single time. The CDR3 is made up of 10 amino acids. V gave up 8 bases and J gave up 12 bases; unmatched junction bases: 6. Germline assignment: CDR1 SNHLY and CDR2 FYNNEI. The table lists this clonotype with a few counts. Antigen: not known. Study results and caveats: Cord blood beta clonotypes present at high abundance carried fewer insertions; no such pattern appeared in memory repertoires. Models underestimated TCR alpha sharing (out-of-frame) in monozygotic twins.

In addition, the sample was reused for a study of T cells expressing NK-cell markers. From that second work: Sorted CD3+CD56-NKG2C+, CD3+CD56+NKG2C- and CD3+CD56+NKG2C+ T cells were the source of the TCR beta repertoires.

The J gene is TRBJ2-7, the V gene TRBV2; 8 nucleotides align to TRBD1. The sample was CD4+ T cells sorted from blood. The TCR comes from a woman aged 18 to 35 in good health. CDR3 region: CASRLDRAYF. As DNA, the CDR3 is TGTGCCAGCCGTCTGGACAGGGCGTACTTC.